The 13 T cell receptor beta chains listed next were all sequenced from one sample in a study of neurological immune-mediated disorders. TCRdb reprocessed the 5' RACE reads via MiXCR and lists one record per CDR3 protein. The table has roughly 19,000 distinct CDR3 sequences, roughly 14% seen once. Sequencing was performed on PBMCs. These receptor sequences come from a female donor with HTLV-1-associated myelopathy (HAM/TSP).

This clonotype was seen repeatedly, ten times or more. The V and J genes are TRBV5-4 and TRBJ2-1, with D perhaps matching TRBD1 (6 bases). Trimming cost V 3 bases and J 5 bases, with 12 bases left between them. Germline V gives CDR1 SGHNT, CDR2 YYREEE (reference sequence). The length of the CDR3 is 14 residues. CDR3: CASSSLGHHNEQFF. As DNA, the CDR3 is TGTGCCAGCAGCTCCCTGGGACACCACAATGAGCAGTTCTTC.

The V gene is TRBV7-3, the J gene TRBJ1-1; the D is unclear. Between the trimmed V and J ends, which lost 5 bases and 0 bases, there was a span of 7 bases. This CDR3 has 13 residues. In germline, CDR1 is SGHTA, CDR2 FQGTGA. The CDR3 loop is CASSAHMNTEAFF. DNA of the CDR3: TGTGCCAGCAGCGCCCACATGAACACTGAAGCTTTCTTT.

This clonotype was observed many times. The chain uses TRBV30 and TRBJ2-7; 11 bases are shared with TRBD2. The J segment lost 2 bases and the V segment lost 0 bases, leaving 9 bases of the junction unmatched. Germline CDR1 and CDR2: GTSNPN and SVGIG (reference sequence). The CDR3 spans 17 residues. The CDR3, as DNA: TGTGCCTGGAGTGTACGGGGGACTAGCGGCAGACCCTACGAGCAGTACTTC. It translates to CAWSVRGTSGRPYEQYF.

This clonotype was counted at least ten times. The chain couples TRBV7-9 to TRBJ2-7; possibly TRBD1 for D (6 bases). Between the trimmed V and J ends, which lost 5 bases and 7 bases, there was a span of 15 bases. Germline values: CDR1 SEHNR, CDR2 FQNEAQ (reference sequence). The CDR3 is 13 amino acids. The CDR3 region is CASSPDRRKEQYF. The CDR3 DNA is TGTGCCAGCAGCCCGGACAGACGGAAAGAGCAGTACTTC.

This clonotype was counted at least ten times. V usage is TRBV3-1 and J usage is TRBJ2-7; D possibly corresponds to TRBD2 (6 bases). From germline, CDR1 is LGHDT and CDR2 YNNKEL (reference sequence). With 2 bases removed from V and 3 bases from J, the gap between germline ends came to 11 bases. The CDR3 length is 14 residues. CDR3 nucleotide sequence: TGTGCCAGCAGCCAAAATCCGGGGGACTACGAGCAGTACTTC. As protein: CASSQNPGDYEQYF.

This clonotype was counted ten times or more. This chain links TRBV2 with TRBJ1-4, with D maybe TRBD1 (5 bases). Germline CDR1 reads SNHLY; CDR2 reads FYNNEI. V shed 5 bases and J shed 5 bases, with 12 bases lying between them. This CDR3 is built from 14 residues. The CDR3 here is CASSRGAPNEKLFF. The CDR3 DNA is TGTGCCAGCAGTCGCGGGGCTCCGAATGAAAAACTGTTTTTT.

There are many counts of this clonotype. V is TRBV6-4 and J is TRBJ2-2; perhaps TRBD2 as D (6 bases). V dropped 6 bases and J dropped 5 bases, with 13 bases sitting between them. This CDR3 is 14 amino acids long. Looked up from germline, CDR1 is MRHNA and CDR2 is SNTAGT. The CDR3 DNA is TGTGCCAGCAGGGAGGGGCTGGAGACCGGGGAGCTGTTTTTT. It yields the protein CASREGLETGELFF.

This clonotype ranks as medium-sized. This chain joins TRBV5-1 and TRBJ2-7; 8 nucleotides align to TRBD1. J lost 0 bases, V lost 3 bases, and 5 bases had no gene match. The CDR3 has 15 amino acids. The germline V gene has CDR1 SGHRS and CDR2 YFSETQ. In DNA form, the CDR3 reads TGCGCCAGCAGCTCGGGACAGGTCCTCTCCTACGAGCAGTACTTC. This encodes CASSSGQVLSYEQYF.

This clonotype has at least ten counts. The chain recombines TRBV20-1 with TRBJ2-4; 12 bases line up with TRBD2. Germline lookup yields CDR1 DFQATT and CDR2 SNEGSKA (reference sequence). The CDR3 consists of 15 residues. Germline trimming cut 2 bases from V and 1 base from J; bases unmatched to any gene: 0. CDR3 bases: TGCAGTGCTAGACTAGCGGGGGGGGCCAAAAACATTCAGTACTTC. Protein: CSARLAGGAKNIQYF.

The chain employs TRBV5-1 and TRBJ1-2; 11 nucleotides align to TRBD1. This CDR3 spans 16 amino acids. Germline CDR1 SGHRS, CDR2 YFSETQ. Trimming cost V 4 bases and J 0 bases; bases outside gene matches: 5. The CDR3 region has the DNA TGCGCCAGCAGCGGCGGGACAGGGGGAGCTAACTATGGCTACACCTTC. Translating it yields CASSGGTGGANYGYTF.

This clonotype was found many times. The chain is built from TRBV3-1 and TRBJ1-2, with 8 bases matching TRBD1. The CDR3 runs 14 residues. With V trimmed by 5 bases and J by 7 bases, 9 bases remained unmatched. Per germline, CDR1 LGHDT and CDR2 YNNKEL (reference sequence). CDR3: CASSFDRGLGGYTF. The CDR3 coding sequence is TGTGCCAGCAGCTTCGACAGGGGTTTGGGTGGCTACACCTTC.

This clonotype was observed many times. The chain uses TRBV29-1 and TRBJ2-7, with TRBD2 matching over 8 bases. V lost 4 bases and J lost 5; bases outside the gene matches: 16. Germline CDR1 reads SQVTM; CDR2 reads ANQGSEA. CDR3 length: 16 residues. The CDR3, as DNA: TGCAGCGTTGGCGGGGGGCTAGCGGACGGGCAGGACGAGCAGTACTTC. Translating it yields CSVGGGLADGQDEQYF.

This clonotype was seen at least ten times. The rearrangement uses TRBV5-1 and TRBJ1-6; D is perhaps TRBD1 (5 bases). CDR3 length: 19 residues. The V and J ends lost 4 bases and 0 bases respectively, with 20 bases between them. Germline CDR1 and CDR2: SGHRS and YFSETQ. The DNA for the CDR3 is TGCGCCAGCAGCGGCAAGGGGTTAGGACACAGCTCCTATAATTCACCCCTCCACTTT. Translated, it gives CASSGKGLGHSSYNSPLHF. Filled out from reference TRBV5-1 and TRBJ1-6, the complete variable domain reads KAGVTQTPRYLIKTRGQQVTLSCSPISGHRSVSWYQQTPGQGLQFLFEYFSETQRNKGNFPGRFSGRQFSNSRSEMNVSTLELGDSALYLCASSGKGLGHSSYNSPLHFGNGTRLTVT.